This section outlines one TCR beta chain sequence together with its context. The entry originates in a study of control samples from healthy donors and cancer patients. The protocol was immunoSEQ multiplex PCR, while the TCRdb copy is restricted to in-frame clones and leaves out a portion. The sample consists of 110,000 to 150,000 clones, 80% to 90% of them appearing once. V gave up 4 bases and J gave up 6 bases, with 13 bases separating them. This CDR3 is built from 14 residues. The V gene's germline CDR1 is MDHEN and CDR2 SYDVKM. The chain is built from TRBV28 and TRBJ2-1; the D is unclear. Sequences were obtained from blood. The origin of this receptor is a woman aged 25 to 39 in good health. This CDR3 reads CASSSRNIGNEQFF. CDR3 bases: TGTGCCAGCAGTTCCCGGAATATTGGCAATGAGCAGTTCTTC.